Described below is a single TCR beta chain sequence and its context. This record belongs to a study of blood T cell repertoires in COVID-19. Study context: Specimens from acute and convalescent COVID-19 originated in the United States, Italy and Spain. The cDNA or gDNA used as material had been derived from T cells, B-cell-depleted T cells, or PBMCs.

As handled by the study authors: It was from reference gene primer amplification that nucleated cell counts were estimated. TCRdb's table, derived via immunoSEQ multiplex PCR, lists solely in-frame clones and lacks some. The V and J calls and clone size were taken over from that table, and D and trimming were inferred from the DNA. The repertoire holds about 310,000 clones, with approximately 90% as singletons. Losses at the gene ends were 7 bases for V and 3 bases for J; bases not matched to a gene: 7. Per germline, CDR1 SGHTA and CDR2 FQGNSA. The CDR3 totals 15 residues. The receptor was isolated from a man aged 18 to 30 with active or convalescent COVID-19. The sample taken for sequencing was peripheral blood. The gene calls are TRBV7-2 and TRBJ2-1; the match to TRBD2 covers 9 bases. The DNA of the CDR3 is TGTGCCAGCAAGGTTGGTAGCGGGAGCTACAATGAGCAGTTCTTC. Translation: CASKVGSGSYNEQFF. Supplemented by reference TRBV7-2 and TRBJ2-1, the full variable domain reads GAGVSQSPSNKVTEKGKDVELRCDPISGHTALYWYRQSLGQGLEFLIYFQGNSAPDKSGLPSDRFSAERTGGSVSTLTIQRTQQEDSAVYLCASKVGSGSYNEQFFGPGTRLTVL.